The rows below give T cell receptor beta chains drawn from one sample of a study of blood T cell repertoires in COVID-19. The method was immunoSEQ multiplex PCR; TCRdb's version includes in-frame clones alone and lacks a portion of them. This sample yields tens of thousands of clones, of which more than 70% are seen a single time; 5% to 6.5% belongs to the top ten. Input material: peripheral blood. The origin of the receptors is a man aged 45 to 65 with active COVID-19. Both conserved end residues are part of each CDR3. The D gene is left open where the match is weak. Part of the rows lack a size; the others show once, few, many or a class for expanded clones.

v_call	d_call	j_call	clone_size	cdr3_nt	cdr3_aa
TRBV28	TRBD1	TRBJ2-3	.	TGTGCCAGCAGCCCGGACAGGGGAGTCGCAGATACGCAGTATTTT	CASSPDRGVADTQYF
TRBV19	.	TRBJ1-6	few	TGTGCCAGTAGGACAGGCAATTCACCCCTCCACTTT	CASRTGNSPLHF
TRBV3-1/TRBV3-2	TRBD2	TRBJ2-7	.	TGTGCCAGCAGCCGCACGGGAGGCCCTATCTACGAGCAGTACTTC	CASSRTGGPIYEQYF
TRBV6-1	TRBD2	TRBJ2-7	.	TGTGCCAGCAGTGGGTTAGCGGGGGCCTTCTCCTACGAGCAGTACTTC	CASSGLAGAFSYEQYF
TRBV7-9	TRBD2	TRBJ2-7	.	TGTGCCAGCAGCTATCGAACCATCGGGACTACCAGCTACGAGCAGTACTTC	CASSYRTIGTTSYEQYF
TRBV9	TRBD2	TRBJ2-7	.	TGTGCCAGCAGCGTAGCGGCTAGCGGGAACTCCTACGAGCAGTACTTC	CASSVAASGNSYEQYF
TRBV7-7	.	TRBJ2-2	.	TGTGCCAGCAGCCCGGACACTCGATCGGGGGAGCTGTTTTTT	CASSPDTRSGELFF
TRBV28	TRBD1	TRBJ1-2	.	TGTGCCAGCAGTTACCCCGGGACAGGGGGCAGGGGCTACACCTTC	CASSYPGTGGRGYTF
TRBV11-2	.	TRBJ2-7	.	TGTGCCAGCAGCTTAGCAGGGGTGCTCTCCTACGAGCAGTACTTC	CASSLAGVLSYEQYF
TRBV7-9	.	TRBJ1-2	.	TGTGCCAGCAGCCCGTTACAGGTACGTTATGGCTACACCTTC	CASSPLQVRYGYTF
TRBV2	.	TRBJ1-3	.	TGTGCCAGCAAAAGGAGAGGGTTCTCTGGAAACACCATATATTTT	CASKRRGFSGNTIYF
TRBV3-1/TRBV3-2	.	TRBJ1-4	.	TGTGCCAGCAGCCTACGGACAACAACTAATGAAAAACTGTTTTTT	CASSLRTTTNEKLFF
TRBV4-1	.	TRBJ2-1	.	TGCGCCAGCAGCCAAGCAGCTGGCGGCAATGAGCAGTTCTTC	CASSQAAGGNEQFF
TRBV5-1	.	TRBJ1-3	.	TGCGCCAGCAGCTCTCTTTATGGAAACACCATATATTTT	CASSSLYGNTIYF
TRBV3-1/TRBV3-2	.	TRBJ2-7	.	TGTGCCAGCAGCCAAGATGGTCCCGTTCTAGGTGACGAGCAGTACTTC	CASSQDGPVLGDEQYF
TRBV9	TRBD2	TRBJ2-7	.	TGTGCCAGCAGCGTAGATGGCGGGAGCTCCTACGAGCAGTACTTC	CASSVDGGSSYEQYF
TRBV2	TRBD1	TRBJ2-5	once	TGTGCCAGCAGTGAGTTGGGACAGGGAAAAGAGACCCAGTACTTC	CASSELGQGKETQYF